This is a list of T cell receptor beta chains from one sample in a study of shared T cell receptors in the human thymus. Here immunoSEQ multiplex PCR was the method, and the copy in TCRdb shows in-frame clones only, minus some. The sample holds just under 550,000 clones, about 84% seen once. A further study also used this sample, focusing on human thymus T cells.

What was sequenced was thymocytes. The receptor source for this set is a boy under three years old with a congenital heart defect. Each CDR3 is given with its conserved first and last residue. A D gene is named only where the DNA matches it firmly. Size tells how often a clone was seen (once, few, many) or the class of an expanded clone, and some rows leave it out.

V gene: TRBV4-3; D gene: TRBD1; J gene: TRBJ2-6; clone size: NA; CDR3 protein: CASSQDRGDRDATGANVLTF; CDR3 DNA: TGCGCCAGCAGCCAAGATCGAGGTGACAGGGACGCGACTGGGGCCAACGTCCTGACTTTC
V gene: TRBV12-2; D gene: NA; J gene: TRBJ1-5; clone size: NA; CDR3 protein: CASRPAGQGYGNQPQHF; CDR3 DNA: TGTGCAAGTCGCCCCGCAGGGCAAGGGTATGGCAATCAGCCCCAGCATTTT
V gene: TRBV10-3; D gene: TRBD2; J gene: TRBJ2-1; clone size: NA; CDR3 protein: CAISAATSGEQFF; CDR3 DNA: TGTGCCATCAGTGCGGCGACTAGCGGGGAGCAGTTCTTC
V gene: TRBV5-8; D gene: TRBD1; J gene: TRBJ1-2; clone size: NA; CDR3 protein: CASSLRQGPLANYGYTF; CDR3 DNA: TGTGCCAGCAGCCTTCGACAGGGGCCTTTAGCTAACTATGGCTACACCTTC
V gene: TRBV6-5; D gene: TRBD2; J gene: TRBJ2-1; clone size: NA; CDR3 protein: CASSYYGGGPYNEQFF; CDR3 DNA: TGTGCCAGCAGTTACTATGGGGGAGGGCCCTACAATGAGCAGTTCTTC
V gene: TRBV5-1; D gene: NA; J gene: TRBJ2-7; clone size: NA; CDR3 protein: CASSLGRLLAYEQYF; CDR3 DNA: TGCGCCAGCAGCTTGGGGCGGCTTCTGGCCTACGAGCAGTACTTC
V gene: TRBV6-5; D gene: TRBD2; J gene: TRBJ2-1; clone size: NA; CDR3 protein: CASSYSDPVAGNEQFF; CDR3 DNA: TGTGCCAGCAGTTACTCGGACCCAGTAGCGGGAAATGAGCAGTTCTTC
V gene: TRBV25-1; D gene: TRBD1; J gene: TRBJ1-2; clone size: NA; CDR3 protein: CASSAPGQWDYGYTF; CDR3 DNA: TGTGCCAGCAGTGCTCCGGGACAGTGGGACTATGGCTACACCTTC
V gene: TRBV11-2; D gene: NA; J gene: TRBJ2-7; clone size: NA; CDR3 protein: CASSPEGEKGYEQYF; CDR3 DNA: TGTGCCAGCAGCCCTGAAGGGGAAAAGGGCTACGAGCAGTACTTC
V gene: TRBV11-2; D gene: NA; J gene: TRBJ1-1; clone size: once; CDR3 protein: CASSLKQPAKMNTEAFF; CDR3 DNA: TGTGCCAGCAGCTTAAAACAGCCCGCCAAGATGAACACTGAAGCTTTCTTT
V gene: TRBV27; D gene: TRBD1; J gene: TRBJ1-5; clone size: NA; CDR3 protein: CASSPEKGGRVNQPQHF; CDR3 DNA: TGTGCCAGCAGTCCGGAAAAAGGGGGCAGGGTCAATCAGCCCCAGCATTTT
V gene: TRBV20-1; D gene: NA; J gene: TRBJ1-1; clone size: once; CDR3 protein: CSARVRAFF; CDR3 DNA: TGCAGTGCTAGAGTTCGGGCTTTCTTT
V gene: TRBV7-8; D gene: TRBD1; J gene: TRBJ1-2; clone size: NA; CDR3 protein: CASSLLRGSGQGGYGYTF; CDR3 DNA: TGTGCCAGCAGCTTACTTCGAGGATCGGGACAGGGGGGCTATGGCTACACCTTC
V gene: TRBV4-2; D gene: TRBD2; J gene: TRBJ2-1; clone size: NA; CDR3 protein: CASSLIAGGNNEQFF; CDR3 DNA: TGTGCCAGCAGCCTGATAGCGGGAGGGAACAATGAGCAGTTCTTC
V gene: TRBV14; D gene: TRBD2; J gene: TRBJ2-3; clone size: NA; CDR3 protein: CASSQAGGRTDTQYF; CDR3 DNA: TGTGCCAGCAGCCAAGCGGGAGGTCGCACAGATACGCAGTATTTT
V gene: TRBV6-1; D gene: NA; J gene: TRBJ1-4; clone size: NA; CDR3 protein: CASSGTLFEKLFF; CDR3 DNA: TGTGCCAGCAGCGGGACACTTTTCGAAAAACTGTTTTTT
V gene: TRBV11-2; D gene: NA; J gene: TRBJ1-2; clone size: NA; CDR3 protein: CASSSRDIKGYTF; CDR3 DNA: TGTGCCAGCAGCAGCCGGGACATTAAAGGCTACACCTTC
V gene: TRBV10-1; D gene: NA; J gene: TRBJ2-7; clone size: NA; CDR3 protein: CASSESQNEQYF; CDR3 DNA: TGCGCCAGCAGTGAGTCGCAGAACGAGCAGTACTTC
V gene: TRBV15; D gene: TRBD2; J gene: TRBJ2-6; clone size: NA; CDR3 protein: CATSRVGLAAHSGANVLTF; CDR3 DNA: TGTGCCACCAGCAGAGTTGGGCTAGCGGCCCACTCTGGGGCCAACGTCCTGACTTTC
V gene: TRBV6-5; D gene: NA; J gene: TRBJ1-2; clone size: NA; CDR3 protein: CASSPGPLGYGYTF; CDR3 DNA: TGTGCCAGCAGCCCAGGGCCTTTGGGGTATGGCTACACCTTC
V gene: TRBV5-1; D gene: TRBD1; J gene: TRBJ2-7; clone size: NA; CDR3 protein: CASRDRSSYEQYF; CDR3 DNA: TGCGCCAGCAGGGACAGGAGCTCCTACGAGCAGTACTTC
V gene: TRBV7-2; D gene: NA; J gene: TRBJ2-1; clone size: NA; CDR3 protein: CASSPLLVQRRLTYNEQFF; CDR3 DNA: TGTGCCAGCAGTCCTCTACTTGTTCAGAGGCGGTTAACCTACAATGAGCAGTTCTTC
V gene: TRBV27; D gene: NA; J gene: TRBJ1-4; clone size: NA; CDR3 protein: CASSPTPRGEKLFF; CDR3 DNA: TGTGCCAGCAGCCCAACTCCACGGGGTGAAAAACTGTTTTTT
V gene: TRBV11-2; D gene: NA; J gene: TRBJ2-1; clone size: NA; CDR3 protein: CASSLDSWNEQFF; CDR3 DNA: TGTGCCAGCAGCTTGGACAGCTGGAATGAGCAGTTCTTC
V gene: TRBV7-2; D gene: TRBD1; J gene: TRBJ1-5; clone size: NA; CDR3 protein: CASSPRAGGGLNQPQHF; CDR3 DNA: TGTGCCAGCAGCCCCCGGGCAGGGGGCGGCCTTAATCAGCCCCAGCATTTT
V gene: TRBV5-1; D gene: TRBD1; J gene: TRBJ2-1; clone size: NA; CDR3 protein: CASTQRGPTYNEQFF; CDR3 DNA: TGCGCCAGCACCCAGAGGGGGCCAACCTACAATGAGCAGTTCTTC
V gene: TRBV10-3; D gene: TRBD1; J gene: TRBJ2-3; clone size: NA; CDR3 protein: CAISVGRGRADTQYF; CDR3 DNA: TGTGCCATCAGTGTCGGCAGGGGGCGCGCAGATACGCAGTATTTT
V gene: TRBV19; D gene: TRBD1; J gene: TRBJ2-5; clone size: NA; CDR3 protein: CASQGGGQGTQETQYF; CDR3 DNA: TGTGCCAGTCAAGGGGGAGGACAGGGGACCCAAGAGACCCAGTACTTC
V gene: TRBV6-6; D gene: NA; J gene: TRBJ1-5; clone size: NA; CDR3 protein: CASSLTRDKLNQPQHF; CDR3 DNA: TGTGCCAGCAGTTTAACCCGGGACAAGCTCAATCAGCCCCAGCATTTT
V gene: TRBV7-3; D gene: TRBD2; J gene: TRBJ2-1; clone size: few; CDR3 protein: CASRRLAGVDEQFF; CDR3 DNA: TGTGCCAGCAGACGACTAGCGGGAGTGGATGAGCAGTTCTTC
V gene: TRBV4-3; D gene: NA; J gene: TRBJ1-2; clone size: once; CDR3 protein: CASSQDFQAGYTF; CDR3 DNA: TGCGCCAGCAGCCAAGATTTCCAGGCCGGCTACACCTTC
V gene: TRBV7-2; D gene: NA; J gene: TRBJ2-1; clone size: NA; CDR3 protein: CASSRRRVVNNEQFF; CDR3 DNA: TGTGCCAGCAGCCGGAGGAGAGTGGTTAACAATGAGCAGTTCTTC
V gene: TRBV15; D gene: NA; J gene: TRBJ1-5; clone size: once; CDR3 protein: CATRDSHQPQHF; CDR3 DNA: TGTGCCACCAGGGACAGTCATCAGCCCCAGCATTTT
V gene: TRBV14; D gene: TRBD2; J gene: TRBJ2-1; clone size: NA; CDR3 protein: CASSLHAGLAGRNEQFF; CDR3 DNA: TGTGCCAGCAGCCTACACGCGGGACTAGCGGGACGGAATGAGCAGTTCTTC
V gene: TRBV27; D gene: NA; J gene: TRBJ2-5; clone size: NA; CDR3 protein: CASSPLKRETQYF; CDR3 DNA: TGTGCCAGCAGTCCCCTAAAGCGGGAGACCCAGTACTTC
V gene: TRBV30; D gene: NA; J gene: TRBJ1-1; clone size: NA; CDR3 protein: CAWSPSTPEAFF; CDR3 DNA: TGTGCCTGGAGTCCGAGTACCCCTGAAGCTTTCTTT
V gene: TRBV30; D gene: TRBD1; J gene: TRBJ1-5; clone size: NA; CDR3 protein: CASSPQGVNQPQHF; CDR3 DNA: TGTGCCTCCTCTCCTCAGGGGGTGAATCAGCCCCAGCATTTT
V gene: TRBV29-1; D gene: TRBD2; J gene: TRBJ2-5; clone size: NA; CDR3 protein: CSVDLLTSGSVETQYF; CDR3 DNA: TGCAGCGTCGACCTGTTGACTAGCGGGAGTGTGGAGACCCAGTACTTC
V gene: TRBV10-2; D gene: TRBD2; J gene: TRBJ2-1; clone size: NA; CDR3 protein: CASSEWTSLRGEQFF; CDR3 DNA: TGCGCCAGCAGTGAGTGGACTAGTCTCCGCGGTGAGCAGTTCTTC
V gene: TRBV5-6; D gene: TRBD2; J gene: TRBJ2-3; clone size: NA; CDR3 protein: CASSRGLAGGSTDTQYF; CDR3 DNA: TGTGCCAGCAGCCGGGGACTAGCGGGAGGAAGCACAGATACGCAGTATTTT
V gene: TRBV28; D gene: NA; J gene: TRBJ2-7; clone size: few; CDR3 protein: CASSSPRGTGPTYEQYF; CDR3 DNA: TGTGCCAGCAGTTCCCCGCGGGGCACAGGACCGACCTACGAGCAGTACTTC
V gene: TRBV28; D gene: TRBD2; J gene: TRBJ2-3; clone size: NA; CDR3 protein: CASSLWAGGGDTQYF; CDR3 DNA: TGTGCCAGCAGTTTGTGGGCGGGAGGAGGGGATACGCAGTATTTT
V gene: TRBV6-1; D gene: TRBD2; J gene: TRBJ2-4; clone size: NA; CDR3 protein: CASKSGKRDIQYF; CDR3 DNA: TGTGCCAGCAAAAGCGGGAAGAGAGACATTCAGTACTTC
V gene: TRBV29-1; D gene: NA; J gene: TRBJ1-1; clone size: NA; CDR3 protein: CSALGGRYEAFF; CDR3 DNA: TGCAGCGCCTTGGGGGGTCGGTATGAAGCTTTCTTT
V gene: TRBV7-2; D gene: TRBD1; J gene: TRBJ1-1; clone size: once; CDR3 protein: CASSLTGGMNTEAFF; CDR3 DNA: TGTGCCAGCAGCTTGACAGGGGGCATGAACACTGAAGCTTTCTTT